These 14 T cell receptor beta chains share one sample of origin, sequenced in a study of cytomegalovirus exposure and HLA in healthy donors (dated by TCRdb to the late 2010s). The library was generated by the immunoSEQ multiplex PCR assay. A mixture of 60 forward primers for TCR Vbeta segments and 13 reverse primers for TCR Jbeta segments was used in the multiplex PCR. As stored in TCRdb, this immuneACCESS dataset retains in-frame rearrangements with V and J assigned. A fraction of the clones does not appear; measured against another copy, unresolved V genes explain less than half of the discrepancy, and the remainder lacks a known reason. This sample is represented by under 95,000 clones; roughly 80% of them were singletons. In total, the top ten clones hold roughly 2% of the sample. Sequencing used PBMCs. These receptors were taken from a man aged 35 to 55 in good health and CMV-seronegative.

The chain carries TRBV28 and TRBJ1-2; TRBD1 agrees at 7 bases. J gave up 4 bases and V 4 bases, and 9 bases lay outside the gene matches. Germline CDR1 reads MDHEN; CDR2 reads SYDVKM. CDR3 length: 15 residues. CDR3 amino acids: CASSSLRQGSYGYTF. The CDR3 nucleotides are TGTGCCAGCAGTTCGCTCCGACAGGGTAGCTATGGCTACACCTTC.

The V call is TRBV9, the J call TRBJ2-2, with a tentative D call TRBD1 (6 bases). The CDR3 spans 15 residues. V gave up 5 bases and J gave up 4 bases, with 15 bases separating them. Germline V CDR1 and CDR2: SGDLS, YYNGEE. The CDR3 DNA reads as TGTGCCAGCAGTCCTGGACAGTCACGCACCGGGGAGCTGTTTTTT. Protein sequence: CASSPGQSRTGELFF.

This sequence joins TRBV9 and TRBJ1-1; D is uncertain. The germline CDR1 and CDR2 sequences are SGDLS and YYNGEE. V was trimmed by 3 bases and J by 3 bases, leaving 6 bases between them. The CDR3 is made up of 12 amino acids. CDR3 sequence: CASSDTDTEAFF. Here the CDR3 DNA reads TGTGCCAGCAGCGATACGGACACTGAAGCTTTCTTT. The variable domain in full, completed from reference TRBV9 and TRBJ1-1, reads DSGVTQTPKHLITATGQRVTLRCSPRSGDLSVYWYQQSLDQGLQFLIQYYNGEERAKGNILERFSAQQFPDLHSELNLSSLELGDSALYFCASSDTDTEAFFGQGTRLTVV.

The chain links TRBV28 to TRBJ2-7, with unresolved D. Trimming took 3 bases from V and 3 from J, leaving 9 bases between them. CDR1 and CDR2 from the germline V gene are MDHEN and SYDVKM. The CDR3 length is 13 residues. CDR3 sequence reads: CASSLPGNYEQYF. The CDR3, as DNA: TGTGCCAGCAGTTTGCCAGGTAACTACGAGCAGTACTTC. Drawing the rest from reference TRBV28 and TRBJ2-7, the complete variable domain is DVKVTQSSRYLVKRTGEKVFLECVQDMDHENMFWYRQDPGLGLRLIYFSYDVKMKEKGDIPEGYSVSREKKERFSLILESASTNQTSMYLCASSLPGNYEQYFGPGTRLTVT.

The chain couples TRBV9 to TRBJ2-5; perhaps TRBD2 as D (7 bases). CDR3 length: 17 residues. Trimming shortened V by 2 bases and J by 2 bases, and 19 bases separated the two germline ends. The germline V gene has CDR1 SGDLS and CDR2 YYNGEE. CDR3 sequence: CASSVWAGATLQETQYF. As DNA, the CDR3 is TGTGCCAGCAGCGTTTGGGCGGGGGCAACCCTTCAAGAGACCCAGTACTTC.

This chain links TRBV27 with TRBJ2-7; D call uncertain. Germline CDR1 and CDR2: MNHEY and SMNVEV (reference sequence). This CDR3 comprises 15 residues. The V end lost 2 bases, the J end lost 0 bases, and 11 bases lay between the germline ends. CDR3 residues: CASSLRHDASYEQYF. The CDR3 nucleotides are TGTGCCAGCAGTTTACGACACGACGCCTCCTACGAGCAGTACTTC.

The V call is TRBV6-1, the J call TRBJ1-4; no clear D. Germline CDR1 reads MNHNS; CDR2 reads SASEGT. This CDR3 comprises 14 residues. V lost 1 base to trimming and J lost 8 bases, with 11 bases between them. The CDR3 DNA reads TGTGCCAGCAGTGAAGTTGGAGGTCGCGAAAAACTGTTTTTT. Its translation is CASSEVGGREKLFF.

The V gene is TRBV4-1, the J gene TRBJ1-3; TRBD1 matches 10 bases. The CDR3 runs 19 residues. Germline V gene data show CDR1 as MGHRA and CDR2 as YSYEKL. V shed 0 bases, J shed 1 base, and the junction held 9 bases outside the gene matches. The CDR3 DNA reads TGCGCCAGCAGCCAAGAAGGGCGGGGACAGGGGTATTCTGGAAACACCATATATTTT. Translating it yields CASSQEGRGQGYSGNTIYF.

The DNA of the CDR3 is TGTGCCAGCAGCAAAGGGGAGCGACACGAGCAGTACTTC. It codes for CASSKGERHEQYF. This chain connects TRBV21-1 to TRBJ2-7; the table gives TRBD2 as D, unverified against the DNA. TRBV21-1 counts as a pseudogene. The CDR3 sequence is 13 residues long.

The rearrangement joins TRBV6-5 to TRBJ1-3, with D unclear. This CDR3 is built from 14 residues. The V gene lost 6 bases and the J gene lost 4 bases, with 13 bases spanning the gap. The germline V gene encodes CDR1 MNHEY and CDR2 SVGAGI. The CDR3 here is CASRALEGGNTIYF. The CDR3 DNA reads as TGTGCCAGCAGGGCCTTGGAGGGAGGAAACACCATATATTTT.

V usage is TRBV6-6 and J usage is TRBJ1-5; D ambiguous. The CDR3 covers 14 residues. Germline V gene lookup returns CDR1 MNHNY and CDR2 SVGAGI (reference sequence). V lost 7 bases and J lost 4, with 14 bases in between. The CDR3, as DNA: TGTGCCAGCACCTCCGACGGAGCGAATCAGCCCCAGCATTTT. This translates into CASTSDGANQPQHF.

The chain couples TRBV7-2 to TRBJ2-3; D ambiguous. Germline V gene data show CDR1 as SGHTA and CDR2 as FQGNSA. The CDR3 runs to 16 residues. V was trimmed by 3 bases and J by 1 base, leaving 14 bases between them. The CDR3 DNA follows: TGTGCCAGCAGCTTTGGGTGGGCAGGTGGCACAGATACGCAGTATTTT. Amino acids: CASSFGWAGGTDTQYF.

The chain combines TRBV5-1 with TRBJ2-2; 11 bases agree with TRBD2. Germline CDR1 SGHRS, CDR2 YFSETQ. J was trimmed by 1 base and V by 5 bases; bases with no gene match: 7. This CDR3 has 17 residues. The CDR3 region is CASSSPGLAVNTGELFF. The DNA of the CDR3 is TGCGCCAGCAGTTCCCCGGGACTAGCGGTGAACACCGGGGAGCTGTTTTTT.

In its sample, this clone was seen many times. V usage is TRBV7-8 and J usage is TRBJ1-1; 8 bases agree with TRBD1. The CDR3 runs 13 residues. CDR1 SGHVS and CDR2 FQNEAQ come from the germline V gene. V shed 6 bases and J 4 bases; nucleotides not matched to a gene: 4. The CDR3 DNA reads TGTGCCAGCAGACGGACAGGGATCACTGAAGCTTTCTTT. Its protein product is CASRRTGITEAFF.